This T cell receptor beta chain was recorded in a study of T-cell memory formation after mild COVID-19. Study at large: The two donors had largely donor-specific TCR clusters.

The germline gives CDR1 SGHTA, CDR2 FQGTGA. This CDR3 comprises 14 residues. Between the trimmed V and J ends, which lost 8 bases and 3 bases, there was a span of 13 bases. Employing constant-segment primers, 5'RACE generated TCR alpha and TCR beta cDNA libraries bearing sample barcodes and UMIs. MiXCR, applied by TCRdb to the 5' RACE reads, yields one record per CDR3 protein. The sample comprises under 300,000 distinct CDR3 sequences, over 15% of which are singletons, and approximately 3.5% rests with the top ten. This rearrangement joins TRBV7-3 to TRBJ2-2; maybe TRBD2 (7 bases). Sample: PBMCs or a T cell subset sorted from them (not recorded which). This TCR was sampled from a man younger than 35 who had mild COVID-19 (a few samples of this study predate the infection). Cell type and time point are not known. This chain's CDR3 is CASRGGGDTGELFF. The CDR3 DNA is TGTGCCAGCCGCGGGGGCGGGGACACCGGGGAGCTGTTTTTT.